The 27 T cell receptor beta chains below all came from one sample that was sequenced in a study of OX40 agonist ivuxolimab in advanced cancers. Libraries were prepared by immunoSEQ multiplex PCR; TCRdb keeps only in-frame clonotypes and omits some of them. This sample has roughly 25,000 clones; 75% to 80% occur once, and the top ten carry around 18%. The sample here was CD4+ or CD8+ T cells sorted from blood, taken in a trial of the OX40 agonist ivuxolimab. All receptors come from an adult with an advanced solid tumor such as melanoma, head and neck, liver or kidney cancer.

The chain is built from TRBV6-5 and TRBJ2-3; TRBD2 might be the D (5 bases). The V gene lost 7 bases and the J gene lost 2 bases, with 13 bases spanning the gap. Germline V CDR1 and CDR2: MNHEY, SVGAGI. The CDR3 length is 14 residues. CDR3 residues: CASTGGGFTDTQYF. DNA for the CDR3: TGTGCCAGCACTGGAGGCGGATTCACAGATACGCAGTATTTT.

V gene TRBV28 combines with J gene TRBJ2-3; D call uncertain. V was shortened by 7 bases and J by 4 bases, with 9 bases between the two germline ends. Germline V gene lookup returns CDR1 MDHEN and CDR2 SYDVKM. The CDR3 totals 12 residues. The CDR3 DNA reads as TGTGCCAGCACTAACGTAGCAGATACGCAGTATTTT. Amino acid sequence: CASTNVADTQYF.

The chain employs TRBV9 and TRBJ2-3, with D perhaps matching TRBD2 (5 bases). V was cut by 0 bases and J by 6 bases, with 11 bases left in between. The germline CDR1 and CDR2 sequences are SGDLS and YYNGEE. The length of the CDR3 is 14 residues. The DNA for the CDR3 is TGTGCCAGCAGCGTAGTGGACTCTCTGGATACGCAGTATTTT. Translation gives CASSVVDSLDTQYF.

The chain links TRBV23-1 to TRBJ1-2; TRBD1 might be the D (5 bases). TRBV23-1 counts as an open reading frame of uncertain function. This CDR3 has 13 amino acids. V lost 6 bases to trimming and J lost 2 bases, with 10 bases between them. The CDR3 loop reads CASSQEGNYGYTF. CDR3 sequence (DNA): TGCGCCAGCAGCCAAGAGGGGAACTATGGCTACACCTTC.

The chain employs TRBV29-1 and TRBJ1-2; TRBD1 matches 8 bases. The germline V gene has CDR1 SQVTM and CDR2 ANQGSEA. This CDR3 has 12 residues. V was clipped by 7 bases and J by 2 bases; unmatched bases: 3. The CDR3 nucleotides are TGCAGCGGACAGGGGTCGAACTATGGCTACACCTTC. It encodes CSGQGSNYGYTF. Drawing the rest from reference TRBV29-1 and TRBJ1-2, the complete variable domain is SAVISQKPSRDICQRGTSLTIQCQVDSQVTMMFWYRQQPGQSLTLIATANQGSEATYESGFVIDKFPISRPNLTFSTLTVSNMSPEDSSIYLCSGQGSNYGYTFGSGTRLTVV.

The chain is built from TRBV5-6 and TRBJ2-2; the match to TRBD1 covers 12 bases. The CDR3 is made up of 17 amino acids. Germline loops: CDR1 SGHDT, CDR2 YYEEEE. Germline trimming cut 4 bases from V and 6 bases from J; bases unmatched to any gene: 10. In DNA form, the CDR3 reads TGTGCCAGCAGCCTCCGGGACAGGGGGCGAGGGGCCGGGGAGCTGTTTTTT. Protein product: CASSLRDRGRGAGELFF. The whole variable domain, remainder taken from reference TRBV5-6 and TRBJ2-2, is DAGVTQSPTHLIKTRGQQVTLRCSPKSGHDTVSWYQQALGQGPQFIFQYYEEEERQRGNFPDRFSGHQFPNYSSELNVNALLLGDSALYLCASSLRDRGRGAGELFFGEGSRLTVL.

Only one count was recorded for this clone. J is TRBJ2-7 and V is TRBV10-2; D ambiguous. Germline-derived CDR1 and CDR2 are WSHSY and SAAADI. V dropped 6 bases and J dropped 0 bases, with 15 bases sitting between them. The CDR3 consists of 15 residues. The CDR3 region is CASSQLLSSSYEQYF. CDR3 in DNA: TGCGCCAGCAGCCAGCTACTTAGTTCCTCCTACGAGCAGTACTTC.

The chain carries TRBV21-1 and TRBJ1-5. TRBV21-1 is marked as a pseudogene. This CDR3 comprises 14 residues. The CDR3 reads CASSKDREGVPQHF. As DNA, the CDR3 is TGTGCCAGCAGCAAAGACCGGGAAGGGGTCCCCCAGCATTTT.

The V call is TRBV2, the J call TRBJ1-5; D is ambiguous. Trimming left V 9 bases short and J 1 base short, with 10 bases between. Germline V gene data show CDR1 as SNHLY and CDR2 as FYNNEI. The CDR3 extends over 13 amino acids. The CDR3 DNA reads as TGTGCCAGTACTCTAAAGAGCAATCAGCCCCAGCATTTT. This codes for CASTLKSNQPQHF.

The chain recombines TRBV11-3 with TRBJ2-2, with 8 nucleotides matching TRBD2. This CDR3 has 15 residues. The trim removed 5 bases at V and 7 bases at J, leaving 9 bases unmatched. Germline V gene data show CDR1 as SGHNT and CDR2 as YENEEA. CDR3: CASSQRAGAGGELFF. In nucleotides, the CDR3 is TGTGCCAGCAGCCAAAGAGCGGGAGCGGGCGGGGAGCTGTTTTTT.

The chain combines TRBV11-2 with TRBJ2-4; TRBD1 matches at 7 bases. CDR3 length equals 12 residues. From germline, CDR1 is SGHAT and CDR2 FQNNGV. Trimming removed 5 bases from V and 6 bases from J; junction bases left unmatched: 1. The CDR3 DNA is TGTGCCAGCAGCCGACAGGGAAACATTCAGTACTTC. Translating it yields CASSRQGNIQYF.

V is TRBV7-3 and J is TRBJ2-5; no clear D. V gave up 2 bases and J gave up 5 bases, with 9 bases separating them. This CDR3 comprises 13 residues. The germline V gene has CDR1 SGHTA and CDR2 FQGTGA. The CDR3, as DNA: TGTGCCAGCAGCTTATCTATGGGGGAGACCCAGTACTTC. This sequence encodes CASSLSMGETQYF.

The gene calls are TRBV4-2 and TRBJ1-1, with D tentatively TRBD1 (5 bases). Germline values: CDR1 LGHNA, CDR2 YNFKEQ. The CDR3 is 18 amino acids. Trimming cost V 0 bases and J 0 bases, with 17 bases left between them. The CDR3: CASSQDSGRSDMNTEAFF. CDR3 nucleotides: TGTGCCAGCAGCCAAGATTCGGGCAGGTCGGACATGAACACTGAAGCTTTCTTT.

CDR3 region: CSVDPAGIYNEQFF. The CDR3, as DNA: TGCAGCGTTGATCCAGCGGGCATATACAATGAGCAGTTCTTC. The rearrangement links TRBV29-1 to TRBJ2-1; perhaps TRBD2 as D (6 bases). Germline values: CDR1 SQVTM, CDR2 ANQGSEA. The CDR3 extends over 14 amino acids. V lost 3 bases and J 4 bases, leaving 13 bases between the germline ends.

The gene calls are TRBV11-2 and TRBJ1-1; D is uncertain. CDR1 and CDR2 (germline): SGHAT, FQNNGV. The germline V and J ends were trimmed by 5 bases and 0 bases, with 10 bases remaining between them. CDR3 length equals 14 residues. The CDR3 sequence: CASSPSTVNTEAFF. The CDR3 region has the DNA TGTGCCAGCAGCCCATCGACCGTGAACACTGAAGCTTTCTTT.

This rearrangement joins TRBV10-3 to TRBJ1-1; 7 bases fit TRBD1. There are 12 residues in the CDR3. V lost 9 bases and J lost 4; bases outside the gene matches: 5. CDR1 is ENHRY, CDR2 SYGVKD, per germline. The CDR3 spells CAIRGPGTEAFF. Written as DNA, the CDR3 is TGTGCCATAAGGGGGCCCGGCACTGAAGCTTTCTTT.

The V gene is TRBV30, the J gene TRBJ1-6, with 10 bases fitting TRBD1. Germline V gene data show CDR1 as GTSNPN and CDR2 as SVGIG (reference sequence). CDR3 length: 15 residues. Trimming cost V 7 bases and J 7 bases; bases outside gene matches: 10. CDR3: CAYPSAGQGNSPLHF. Written as DNA, the CDR3 is TGTGCCTACCCATCGGCGGGACAGGGGAATTCACCCCTCCACTTT.

The chain joins TRBV7-2 to TRBJ1-2; D is perhaps TRBD1 (5 bases). Trimming cost V 2 bases and J 9 bases, with 22 bases left between them. Germline assignment: CDR1 SGHTA and CDR2 FQGNSA. This CDR3 is 16 amino acids long. CDR3 sequence (DNA): TGTGCCAGCAGCTTACTACAGGCTCGAGCTGGTTCGAGCTACACCTTC. Residues: CASSLLQARAGSSYTF.

The chain links TRBV6-6 to TRBJ2-4, with D perhaps matching TRBD2 (6 bases). Germline V CDR1 and CDR2: MNHNY, SVGAGI (reference sequence). The V gene lost 5 bases and the J gene lost 0 bases, with 14 bases spanning the gap. This CDR3 comprises 16 residues. CDR3 sequence reads: CASSPGQGGAKNIQYF. For the CDR3, the DNA is TGTGCCAGCAGTCCCGGCCAGGGAGGAGCCAAAAACATTCAGTACTTC.

The rearrangement uses TRBV29-1 and TRBJ1-5; 7 bases agree with TRBD1. CDR1 and CDR2 (germline): SQVTM, ANQGSEA. The length of the CDR3 is 13 residues. The trim removed 7 bases at V and 0 bases at J, leaving 3 bases unmatched. CDR3 protein: CSARTGSNQPQHF. The CDR3 region has the DNA TGCAGCGCCAGGACAGGTAGCAATCAGCCCCAGCATTTT.

The chain employs TRBV9 and TRBJ2-3; D remains ambiguous. Germline V lookup: CDR1 SGDLS, CDR2 YYNGEE. V was shortened by 3 bases and J by 0 bases, with 14 bases between the two germline ends. The CDR3 covers 16 residues. The CDR3 DNA reads TGTGCCAGCAGCGCGAACTACCCCTCTAGCACAGATACGCAGTATTTT. Amino acid sequence: CASSANYPSSTDTQYF.

This clone was counted only a few times. This rearrangement joins TRBV9 to TRBJ2-2; 9 positions agree with TRBD2. The CDR3 totals 20 residues. The V segment lost 0 bases and the J segment 7 bases; nucleotides outside the gene matches: 19. CDR1 and CDR2 (germline): SGDLS, YYNGEE. The CDR3 spells CASSVDSGGTSFSLGGELFF. The CDR3, as DNA: TGTGCCAGCAGCGTAGATTCCGGGGGGACTAGCTTTTCTTTGGGCGGGGAGCTGTTTTTT. Based on the CDR3 plus reference TRBV9 and TRBJ2-2, the full variable domain is DSGVTQTPKHLITATGQRVTLRCSPRSGDLSVYWYQQSLDQGLQFLIQYYNGEERAKGNILERFSAQQFPDLHSELNLSSLELGDSALYFCASSVDSGGTSFSLGGELFFGEGSRLTVL.

This sequence joins TRBV5-6 and TRBJ1-6; D remains ambiguous. The V gene lost 0 bases and the J gene lost 0 bases, with 7 bases spanning the gap. Germline V gene sequence: CDR1 SGHDT, CDR2 YYEEEE. The CDR3 length is 16 residues. In DNA, the CDR3 is TGTGCCAGCAGCTTGGTCTCAAGCTCCTATAATTCACCCCTCCACTTT. It translates to CASSLVSSSYNSPLHF.

This rearrangement joins TRBV6-4 to TRBJ1-5; the D is unclear. CDR3 length equals 16 residues. V lost 5 bases, J lost 0 bases, and 14 bases lay in between. Per the germline V gene, CDR1 is MRHNA and CDR2 is SNTAGT. As DNA, the CDR3 is TGTGCCAGCAGTTCGAGCGGCGGCAGTAGCAATCAGCCCCAGCATTTT. Amino acid sequence: CASSSSGGSSNQPQHF.

The chain joins TRBV4-2 to TRBJ2-7; D is uncertain. The CDR3 spans 13 residues. CDR1 and CDR2 (germline): LGHNA, YNFKEQ. V lost 3 bases and J lost 2, with 8 bases in between. The CDR3 protein is CASSQQNPYEQYF. CDR3 DNA: TGTGCCAGCAGCCAGCAGAACCCCTACGAGCAGTACTTC.

Written as DNA, the CDR3 is TGTGCCAGCAGCCAAGATTTGGTGGGCTACGAGCAGTACTTC. This translates into CASSQDLVGYEQYF. The J gene is TRBJ2-7, the V gene TRBV4-2, with D unclear. Deletions cut 0 bases from V and 3 bases from J, with 9 bases between. This CDR3 contains 14 residues. Germline values: CDR1 LGHNA, CDR2 YNFKEQ.

V and J are TRBV9 and TRBJ2-1; 7 bases are a match to TRBD2. V was clipped by 4 bases and J by 3 bases; unmatched bases: 7. Germline V gene data show CDR1 as SGDLS and CDR2 as YYNGEE. The CDR3 has 15 amino acids. In DNA, the CDR3 is TGTGCCAGCAGCCCCAGGCTAGCGGTCTACAATGAGCAGTTCTTC. It yields the protein CASSPRLAVYNEQFF.